This T cell receptor beta chain was retrieved from a study of beta chain features in type 1 diabetes. Expressed TCRB transcripts were sequenced after all isolated RNA was converted to cDNA. Measured with immunoSEQ multiplex PCR; TCRdb has only the in-frame clones, and not every one. The data hold approximately 300,000 clones, with approximately 11% observed a single time. This clonotype was sampled from a woman in her 30s in good health. The sample taken for sequencing was naive CD4+ T cells from blood.

CDR3 nucleotides: TGTGCCAGCAGCTTAAAGTCCCTCGGCAGGGAGGCAAGCGGCTACACCTTC. Amino acids: CASSLKSLGREASGYTF. This chain uses TRBV7-9 with TRBJ1-2, with a possible D match to TRBD1 (5 bases). V lost 2 bases to trimming and J lost 8 bases, with 24 bases between them. Germline-derived CDR1 and CDR2 are SEHNR and FQNEAQ (reference sequence). The CDR3 covers 17 residues.